This TCR beta chain is from a study of blood T cell repertoires in COVID-19. Some clones are missing from TCRdb's copy, which holds only in-frame ones; the method was immunoSEQ multiplex PCR. Among under 300,000 clones listed, more than 70% were seen once. Germline V CDR1 and CDR2: SGHRS, YFSETQ. Trimming stripped 0 bases from V and 5 bases from J, with 9 bases between. The CDR3 extends over 15 amino acids. The chain links TRBV5-1 to TRBJ1-6; D unclear. Sequencing was carried out using peripheral blood. This clonotype was sampled from a man older than 75 with acute or convalescent COVID-19. Written as DNA, the CDR3 is TGCGCCAGCAGCTTGGTCGGTCGAGATAATTCACCCCTCCACTTT. Its translation is CASSLVGRDNSPLHF.